A single T cell receptor (beta chain) is shown here with its context. The data originate from a study of blood T cell repertoires in COVID-19. How the authors handled the data: Amplification from reference gene primers served as the basis for estimated nucleated cell counts. Generated by immunoSEQ multiplex PCR, the TCRdb table keeps only in-frame clones and is missing some. V and J calls and clone size are as listed in that table; D and trimming were resolved from the DNA. This sample yields roughly 150,000 clones, of which more than 65% are seen a single time; approximately 13% belongs to the top ten. Germline loops: CDR1 MDHEN, CDR2 SYDVKM. The CDR3 covers 15 residues. The V end was cut by 4 bases, the J end by 5 bases, with 18 bases between.

The origin of this receptor is a woman of 80 years or more with acute or convalescent COVID-19. Sequencing input: peripheral blood. The chain is built from TRBV28 and TRBJ2-7, with a weak D call TRBD2 (5 bases). The CDR3 here is CASSSISGMPHEQYF. In DNA form, the CDR3 reads TGTGCCAGCAGTTCAATTTCCGGGATGCCCCACGAGCAGTACTTC. Supplemented by reference TRBV28 and TRBJ2-7, the full variable domain reads DVKVTQSSRYLVKRTGEKVFLECVQDMDHENMFWYRQDPGLGLRLIYFSYDVKMKEKGDIPEGYSVSREKKERFSLILESASTNQTSMYLCASSSISGMPHEQYFGPGTRLTVT.